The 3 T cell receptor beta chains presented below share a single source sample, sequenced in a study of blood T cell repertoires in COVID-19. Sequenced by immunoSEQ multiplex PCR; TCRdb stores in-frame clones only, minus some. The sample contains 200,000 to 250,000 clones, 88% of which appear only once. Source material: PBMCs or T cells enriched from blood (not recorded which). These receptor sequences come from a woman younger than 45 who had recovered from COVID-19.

The chain's CDR3 is CASSLGQLGEKLFF. CDR3 coding DNA: TGCGCCAGCAGCTTGGGACAGTTGGGTGAAAAACTGTTTTTT. This chain joins TRBV5-1 and TRBJ1-4, with D maybe TRBD1 (5 bases). The V end lost 0 bases, the J end lost 7 bases, and 10 bases lay between the germline ends. CDR3 length: 14 amino acids. CDR1 is SGHRS and CDR2 is YFSETQ in the germline V gene.

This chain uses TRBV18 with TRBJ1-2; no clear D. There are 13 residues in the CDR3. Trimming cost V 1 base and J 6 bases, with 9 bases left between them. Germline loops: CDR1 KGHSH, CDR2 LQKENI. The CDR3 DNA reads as TGTGCCAGCTCACCACGGCGGGGAAATGGCTACACCTTC. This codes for CASSPRRGNGYTF.

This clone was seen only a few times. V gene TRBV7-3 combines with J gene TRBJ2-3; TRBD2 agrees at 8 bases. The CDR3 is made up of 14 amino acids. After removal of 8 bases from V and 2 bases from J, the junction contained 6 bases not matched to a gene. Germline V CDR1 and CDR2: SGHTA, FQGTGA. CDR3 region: CASSQAGATDTQYF. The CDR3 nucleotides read TGTGCCAGCTCGCAAGCGGGGGCCACAGATACGCAGTATTTT.